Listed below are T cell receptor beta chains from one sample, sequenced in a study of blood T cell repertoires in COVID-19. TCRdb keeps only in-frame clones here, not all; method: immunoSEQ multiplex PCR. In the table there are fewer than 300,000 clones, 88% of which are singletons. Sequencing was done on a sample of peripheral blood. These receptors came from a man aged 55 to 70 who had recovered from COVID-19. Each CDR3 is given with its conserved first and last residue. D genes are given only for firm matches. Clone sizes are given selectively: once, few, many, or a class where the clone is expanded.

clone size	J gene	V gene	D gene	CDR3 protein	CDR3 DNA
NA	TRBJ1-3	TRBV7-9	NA	CASSLDRQRFGNTIYF	TGTGCCAGCAGCTTAGATAGACAGCGATTCGGAAACACCATATATTTT
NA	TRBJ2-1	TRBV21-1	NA	CASSSKGDRNYNEQFF	TGTGCCAGCAGCTCAAAAGGGGACAGGAATTACAATGAGCAGTTCTTC
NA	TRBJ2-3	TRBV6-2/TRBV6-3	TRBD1	CASSYGTGAGLDTQYF	TGTGCCAGCAGTTACGGGACAGGGGCGGGTTTAGATACGCAGTATTTT
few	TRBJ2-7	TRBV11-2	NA	CASSLGTDIHYEQYF	TGTGCCAGCAGCTTAGGGACAGACATCCACTACGAGCAGTACTTC
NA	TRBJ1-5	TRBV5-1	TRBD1	CASSFRDSPFYSNQPQHF	TGCGCCAGCAGCTTTAGGGACAGTCCGTTCTATAGCAATCAGCCCCAGCATTTT
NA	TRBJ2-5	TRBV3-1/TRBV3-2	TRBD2	CASSQDGGGPFPQYF	TGTGCCAGCAGCCAAGATGGCGGGGGGCCCTTTCCCCAGTACTTC
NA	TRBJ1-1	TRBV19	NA	CASSRTPNTEAFF	TGTGCCAGTAGCAGGACACCGAACACTGAAGCTTTCTTT
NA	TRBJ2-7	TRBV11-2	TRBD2	CASSSSGGWEQYF	TGTGCCAGCAGCTCCTCGGGGGGTTGGGAGCAGTACTTC
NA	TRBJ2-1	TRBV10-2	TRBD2	CASSGTSGGLSSYNEQFF	TGCGCCAGCAGTGGGACTAGCGGGGGGCTGAGCTCCTACAATGAGCAGTTCTTC
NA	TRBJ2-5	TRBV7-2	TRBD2	CASSGRGGREVSQYF	TGTGCCAGCAGCGGGCGGGGGGGCCGCGAAGTGTCCCAGTACTTC
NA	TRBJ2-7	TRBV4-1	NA	CASSQEGGAGEQYF	TGCGCCAGCAGCCAAGAGGGCGGGGCTGGCGAGCAGTACTTC
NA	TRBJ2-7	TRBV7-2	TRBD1	CASSLGGQGGFEQYF	TGTGCCAGCAGCTTAGGGGGACAGGGCGGATTCGAGCAGTACTTC
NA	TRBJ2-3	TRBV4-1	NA	CASSRYTTDTQYF	TGCGCCAGCAGCCGCTATACTACAGATACGCAGTATTTT
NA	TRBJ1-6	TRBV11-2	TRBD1	CASSKTGYDSPLHF	TGTGCCAGCAGCAAGACAGGGTATGATTCACCCCTCCACTTT
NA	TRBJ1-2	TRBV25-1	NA	CASSETGFPSYGYTF	TGTGCCAGCAGTGAAACAGGGTTCCCCTCGTATGGCTACACCTTC
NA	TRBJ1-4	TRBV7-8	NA	CASSLGGGPNEKLFF	TGTGCCAGCAGCTTAGGCGGGGGGCCTAATGAAAAACTGTTTTTT
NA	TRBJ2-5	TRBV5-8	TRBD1	CASSPWTGEETQYF	TGTGCCAGCAGCCCGTGGACAGGGGAAGAGACCCAGTACTTC
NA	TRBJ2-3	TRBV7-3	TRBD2	CASSRTSGGGDTQYF	TGTGCCAGCAGTCGGACTAGCGGGGGAGGGGATACGCAGTATTTT
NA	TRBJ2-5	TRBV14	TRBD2	CASSQQRGGETQYF	TGTGCCAGCAGCCAGCAAAGGGGAGGGGAGACCCAGTACTTC
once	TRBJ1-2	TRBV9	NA	CASSFRTRDGYTF	TGTGCCAGCAGCTTCCGTACCAGGGATGGCTACACCTTC
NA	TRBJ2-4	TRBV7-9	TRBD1	CASSTQGLGTGIAKNIQYF	TGTGCCAGCAGCACCCAGGGGTTGGGGACAGGGATAGCCAAAAACATTCAGTACTTC
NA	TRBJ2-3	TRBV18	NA	CASSPGASTDTQYF	TGTGCCAGCTCACCTGGGGCGAGCACAGATACGCAGTATTTT
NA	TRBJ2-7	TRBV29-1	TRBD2	CSVRLAGYEQYF	TGCAGCGTTCGACTAGCGGGGTACGAGCAGTACTTC
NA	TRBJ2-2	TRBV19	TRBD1	CASSPTGTVNTGELFF	TGTGCCAGTAGTCCAACCGGGACAGTGAACACCGGGGAGCTGTTTTTT
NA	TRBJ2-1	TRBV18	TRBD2	CASSPPGGTTEQFF	TGTGCCAGCTCACCACCGGGAGGGACTACTGAGCAGTTCTTC
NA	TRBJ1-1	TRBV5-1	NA	CASSGQSGDHYEAFF	TGCGCCAGCAGCGGGCAGAGTGGTGATCATTATGAAGCTTTCTTT
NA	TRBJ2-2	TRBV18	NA	CASSPTVLSPPNTGELFF	TGTGCCAGCTCACCAACGGTCCTGAGCCCACCGAACACCGGGGAGCTGTTTTTT
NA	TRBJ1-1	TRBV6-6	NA	CASSYQGSSNTEAFF	TGTGCCAGCAGTTACCAGGGGTCCTCGAACACTGAAGCTTTCTTT
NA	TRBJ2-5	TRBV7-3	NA	CASSTYTEETQYF	TGTGCCAGCAGCACCTACACAGAAGAGACCCAGTACTTC
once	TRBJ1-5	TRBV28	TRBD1	CASSKAGGGQGNQPQHF	TGTGCCAGCAGTAAAGCCGGCGGAGGACAGGGCAATCAGCCCCAGCATTTT
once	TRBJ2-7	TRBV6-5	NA	CASPATQGHEQYF	TGTGCCAGTCCCGCCACACAGGGACACGAGCAGTACTTC
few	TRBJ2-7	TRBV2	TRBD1	CASSEDPGQGPF	TGTGCCAGCAGTGAAGATCCGGGACAGGGCCCCTTC
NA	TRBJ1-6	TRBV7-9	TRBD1	CASTAGGFSPLHF	TGTGCCAGCACAGCAGGGGGTTTTTCACCCCTCCACTTT
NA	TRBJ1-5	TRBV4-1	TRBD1	CASSPGQAGIQPQHF	TGCGCCAGCAGCCCGGGACAGGCTGGCATTCAGCCCCAGCATTTT
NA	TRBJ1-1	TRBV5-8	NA	CASSFLPENTEAFF	TGTGCCAGCAGCTTCTTGCCAGAGAACACTGAAGCTTTCTTT
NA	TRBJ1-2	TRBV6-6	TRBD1	CASRRDREANYGYTF	TGTGCCAGCAGACGGGACAGGGAGGCTAACTATGGCTACACCTTC
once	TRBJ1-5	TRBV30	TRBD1	CAWSTGSNQPQHF	TGTGCCTGGTCGACAGGGAGCAATCAGCCCCAGCATTTT
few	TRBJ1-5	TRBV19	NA	CASSMGPDTSNQPQHF	TGTGCCAGTAGTATGGGTCCCGACACTAGCAATCAGCCCCAGCATTTT
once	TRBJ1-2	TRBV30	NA	CAWSQDYGYTF	TGTGCCTGGAGTCAGGACTATGGCTACACCTTC
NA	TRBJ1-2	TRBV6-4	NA	CASSDAGVSGYTF	TGTGCCAGCAGTGACGCAGGGGTCTCTGGCTACACCTTC
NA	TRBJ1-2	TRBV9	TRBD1	CASSVEAGGDGYTF	TGTGCCAGCAGCGTAGAGGCAGGGGGCGACGGCTACACCTTC
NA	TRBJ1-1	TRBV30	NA	CAWGGRRTEAFF	TGTGCCTGGGGAGGGAGGCGGACTGAAGCTTTCTTT
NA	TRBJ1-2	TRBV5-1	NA	CASSLDRRGDLFYGYTF	TGCGCCAGCAGCTTAGACCGACGGGGAGACCTCTTTTATGGCTACACCTTC
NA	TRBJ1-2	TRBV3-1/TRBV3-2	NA	CASSRDRGFNYGYTF	TGTGCCAGCAGCCGAGATAGGGGCTTTAACTATGGCTACACCTTC
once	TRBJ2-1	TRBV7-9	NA	CASSLGHGGVAPNEQFF	TGTGCCAGCAGCTTAGGACACGGCGGGGTGGCCCCCAATGAGCAGTTCTTC